These 30 T cell receptor beta chains were sequenced from one sample in a study of T and B cells in COVID-19 patients. From blood, roughly 250-550 ng of genomic DNA served as TRB template. TRB rearrangements were amplified by multiplex PCR with BIOMED2 TRB-A/B primers. A single record per CDR3 protein comes from TCRdb applying MiXCR to the multiplex PCR reads. The table records under 7,500 distinct CDR3 sequences, roughly a quarter of them present only once. Sequences were obtained from blood. The receptors derive from a human donor with active COVID-19.

In this sample, this clonotype is medium-sized. The V call is TRBV6-5, the J call TRBJ1-3; no reliable D call. CDR3 size: 15 residues. The ends were cut back, 2 bases at V and 0 bases at J, with 8 bases in the middle. Germline values: CDR1 MNHEY, CDR2 SVGAGI. The CDR3 here is CASSYGQNSGNTIYF. CDR3 DNA sequence: TGTGCCAGCAGTTACGGTCAAAACTCTGGAAACACCATATATTTT.

In this sample, this clonotype turned up many times. This sequence joins TRBV19 and TRBJ1-2, with D perhaps TRBD1 (6 bases). Germline lookup yields CDR1 LNHDA and CDR2 SQIVND (reference sequence). The CDR3 contains 15 residues. V shed 7 bases and J shed 2 bases, with 17 bases lying between them. CDR3 loop: CASMPGAGANYGYTF. DNA of the CDR3: TGTGCCAGTATGCCCGGGGCAGGGGCAAACTATGGCTACACCTTC.

This clonotype was found once. The chain employs TRBV6-5 and TRBJ1-5; D not resolved. The DNA matches TRBJ2-3 better at its end, which makes the J call doubtful. The germline V gene has CDR1 MNHEY and CDR2 SVGAGI. The CDR3 runs 15 residues. The CDR3 bases are TGTGCCAGCAGTGAAGACGGAAATAGCAATCAGCCCCAGTATTTT. It is translated as CASSEDGNSNQPQYF.

At least ten counts were recorded for this clonotype. The gene calls are TRBV18 and TRBJ2-1, with a possible D match to TRBD2 (5 bases). The V gene lost 6 bases and the J gene lost 7 bases, with 25 bases spanning the gap. This CDR3 region has 17 residues. CDR1 is KGHSH and CDR2 is LQKENI in the germline V gene. In DNA form, the CDR3 reads TGTGCCAGCTCCCAAGGAGCTACTAGGATTTGGTTGAATGAGCAGTTCTTC. Protein: CASSQGATRIWLNEQFF.

The J gene is TRBJ2-7, the V gene TRBV5-1; D gene uncertain. There are 12 residues in the CDR3. CDR1 and CDR2 from the germline V gene are SGHRS and YFSETQ. Deletions cut 8 bases from V and 0 bases from J, with 9 bases between. CDR3 nucleotide sequence: TGCGCCAGTTGGTTCGGCTCCTACGAGCAGTACTTC. It translates to CASWFGSYEQYF.

In its sample, this clonotype is medium-sized. The chain couples TRBV5-6 to TRBJ1-1; D uncertain. The CDR3 sequence is 17 residues long. CDR1 is SGHDT and CDR2 is YYEEEE in the germline V gene. Deletions cut 4 bases from V and 0 bases from J, with 19 bases between. The CDR3 loop is CASSGVGFEGMNTEAFF. CDR3 sequence (DNA): TGTGCCAGCAGCGGTGTGGGATTCGAGGGCATGAACACTGAAGCTTTCTTT.

This clonotype was detected a few times. The V and J genes are TRBV14 and TRBJ1-1; no firm D call. The CDR3 runs 13 residues. Germline V gene lookup returns CDR1 SGHDN and CDR2 FVKESK. The V end was cut by 5 bases, the J end by 2 bases, with 9 bases between. The CDR3 bases are TGTGCCAGCAGCGACGGAGGAAACACTGAAGCTTTCTTT. Its translation: CASSDGGNTEAFF.

V usage is TRBV12-3 or TRBV12-4 and J usage is TRBJ1-2; 7 positions agree with TRBD1. This CDR3 has 14 amino acids. In DNA, the CDR3 is TGTGCTAGTGGTCCTCCCGGGACAGACTATGGCTACACCTTC. It translates to CASGPPGTDYGYTF.

The rearrangement links TRBV30 to TRBJ2-7; D may be TRBD1 or TRBD2 (5 bases each). The V gene's germline CDR1 is GTSNPN and CDR2 SVGIG (reference sequence). This CDR3 contains 13 residues. V was shortened by 0 bases and J by 1 base, with 7 bases between the two germline ends. The CDR3 region has the DNA TGTGCCTGGAGTGTGTGGGGGTCCTACGAGCAGTACTTC. Translated: CAWSVWGSYEQYF.

This chain connects TRBV10-3 to TRBJ1-5; 12 bases agree with TRBD1. Germline V gene sequence: CDR1 ENHRY, CDR2 SYGVKD. CDR3 size: 17 residues. The V gene end was trimmed by 5 bases and the J gene end by 0 bases; junction bases not matched to a gene: 5. The DNA for the CDR3 is TGTGCCATCAGTCCGGGACAGGGGGCCGGTAGCAATCAGCCCCAGCATTTT. It translates to CAISPGQGAGSNQPQHF.

In this sample, this clonotype is medium-sized. The V and J genes are TRBV12-3 or TRBV12-4 and TRBJ2-1; D is undetermined. Trimming took off 6 bases at V and 4 bases at J, with 10 bases between the two ends. The length of the CDR3 is 13 residues. The CDR3, as DNA: TGTGCCAGCAGGCCCTCTACTTACAATGAGCAGTTCTTC. Its translation: CASRPSTYNEQFF.

This clonotype was detected ten times or more. The genes are TRBV6-2 or TRBV6-3 and TRBJ2-7; 7 bases line up with TRBD2. Losses at the gene ends were 4 bases for V and 2 bases for J; bases not matched to a gene: 11. There are 16 residues in the CDR3. In germline, CDR1 is MNHEY, CDR2 SVGEGT. As DNA, the CDR3 is TGTGCCAGCAGTTCGGTATTCGCGGGGGAGACCTACGAGCAGTACTTC. It translates to CASSSVFAGETYEQYF.

As to this clonotype: An end of the junction differs from the germline gene, which may be a read error. V usage is TRBV5-5 and J usage is TRBJ1-2; D gene uncertain. Germline CDR1 and CDR2: SGHKS and YYEKEE (reference sequence). The CDR3 sequence is 14 residues long. This CDR3 reads CASSLAAWLDGYTF. The CDR3 nucleotides are TGCGCCAGCAGCTTGGCGGCCTGGTTGGATGGCTACACCTTC.

This clonotype is termed medium-sized. The V gene is TRBV12-3 or TRBV12-4, the J gene TRBJ2-5; no firm D call. V was cut by 2 bases and J by 9 bases, with 7 bases left in between. The CDR3 runs 11 residues. CDR3 region: CASSLSGAQYF. The DNA of the CDR3 is TGTGCCAGCAGTTTAAGTGGGGCCCAGTACTTC.

A few counts support this clonotype. This chain uses TRBV5-1 with TRBJ1-3; a possible D gene is TRBD1 (6 bases). Per the germline V gene, CDR1 is SGHRS and CDR2 is YFSETQ. Trimming removed 4 bases from V and 4 bases from J, with 12 bases in between. The CDR3 loop spans 14 amino acids. The CDR3, as DNA: TGCGCCAGCAGCCCAACAGGGAACGGAAACACCATATATTTT. Encoded protein: CASSPTGNGNTIYF.

The chain joins TRBV10-1 to TRBJ2-1; 7 bases match TRBD2. Germline trimming cut 0 bases from V and 2 bases from J; bases unmatched to any gene: 4. Germline CDR1 and CDR2: WNHNN and SYGVQD (reference sequence). This CDR3 comprises 16 residues. The chain's CDR3 is CASSESSGKPYNEQFF. Written as DNA, the CDR3 is TGCGCCAGCAGTGAGTCGAGCGGGAAGCCCTACAATGAGCAGTTCTTC.

V usage is TRBV5-1 and J usage is TRBJ2-6, with D maybe TRBD2 (5 bases). The V end lost 0 bases, the J end lost 5 bases, and 15 bases lay between the germline ends. The CDR3 covers 17 residues. Germline lookup yields CDR1 SGHRS and CDR2 YFSETQ. The CDR3 region has the DNA TGCGCCAGCAGCTTGGCCTCTTGGGAGATTAGGGCCAACGTCCTGACTTTC. This translates into CASSLASWEIRANVLTF. Filled out from reference TRBV5-1 and TRBJ2-6, the complete variable domain reads KAGVTQTPRYLIKTRGQQVTLSCSPISGHRSVSWYQQTPGQGLQFLFEYFSETQRNKGNFPGRFSGRQFSNSRSEMNVSTLELGDSALYLCASSLASWEIRANVLTFGAGSRLTVL.

This clonotype is deemed medium-sized. The chain couples TRBV6-5 to TRBJ1-2; D unresolved. Germline CDR1 MNHEY, CDR2 SVGAGI. The CDR3 has 15 residues. V was trimmed by 0 bases and J by 2 bases, leaving 10 bases between them. This CDR3 reads CASSYSPTVNYGYTF. The CDR3 nucleotides read TGTGCCAGCAGTTACTCGCCGACGGTGAACTATGGCTACACCTTC.

This clonotype was counted a few times. The chain's CDR3 is CASRTGTSSYEQYF. As DNA, the CDR3 is TGTGCCAGCCGAACAGGGACGAGCTCCTACGAGCAGTACTTC. The gene calls are TRBV28 and TRBJ2-7; TRBD1 might be the D (6 bases). CDR1 MDHEN and CDR2 SYDVKM come from the germline V gene. Trimming left V 8 bases short and J 0 bases short, with 14 bases between. This CDR3 spans 14 amino acids. Full variable domain (rest looked up from reference TRBV28 and TRBJ2-7): DVKVTQSSRYLVKRTGEKVFLECVQDMDHENMFWYRQDPGLGLRLIYFSYDVKMKEKGDIPEGYSVSREKKERFSLILESASTNQTSMYLCASRTGTSSYEQYFGPGTRLTVT.

The J gene is TRBJ2-7, the V gene TRBV29-1, with 7 bases identical to TRBD1. J lost 6 bases, V lost 7 bases, and 6 bases had no gene match. CDR1 SQVTM and CDR2 ANQGSEA come from the germline V gene. The CDR3 length is 11 residues. The CDR3 spells CSAGAGGEQYF. The CDR3 nucleotides read TGCAGCGCTGGGGCAGGGGGCGAGCAGTACTTC.

This clonotype was observed a handful of times. This sequence joins TRBV7-2 and TRBJ1-2; 8 nucleotides agree with TRBD1. This CDR3 is built from 14 residues. CDR1 is SGHTA and CDR2 is FQGNSA in the germline V gene. V shed 2 bases, J shed 8 bases, and the junction held 7 bases outside the gene matches. The CDR3 protein is CASSLQTGARGYTF. In DNA form, the CDR3 reads TGTGCCAGCAGCTTACAGACAGGGGCTCGGGGCTACACCTTC.

In its sample, this clonotype was seen many times. V usage is TRBV5-4 and J usage is TRBJ2-7, with D perhaps given as TRBD1 or TRBD2 (6 bases each). Per the germline V gene, CDR1 is SGHNT and CDR2 is YYREEE (reference sequence). The CDR3 is 14 amino acids. V was shortened by 4 bases and J by 3 bases, with 14 bases between the two germline ends. Here the CDR3 reads CASSLMGGGYEQYF. CDR3 bases: TGTGCCAGCAGCCTGATGGGGGGCGGCTACGAGCAGTACTTC.

This clonotype was recorded many times. The V call is TRBV6-5, the J call TRBJ2-2; TRBD2 agrees at 7 bases. CDR3 length: 15 amino acids. V dropped 2 bases and J dropped 4; count of bases not matched to a gene: 4. Per germline, CDR1 MNHEY and CDR2 SVGAGI. DNA for the CDR3: TGTGCCAGCAGTTACGGGAGGGCGGGCACCGGGGAGCTGTTTTTT. As protein: CASSYGRAGTGELFF.

In its sample, this clonotype ranks as medium-sized. The J gene is TRBJ2-1, the V gene TRBV18; TRBD2 matches 13 bases. The CDR3 covers 16 residues. The ends lost 0 bases at V and 8 bases at J; junction bases unmatched: 4. In germline, CDR1 is KGHSH, CDR2 LQKENI. CDR3 loop: CASSPPLAGGVDEQFF. The CDR3 nucleotides are TGTGCCAGCTCACCACCACTAGCGGGGGGGGTCGATGAGCAGTTCTTC.

The chain carries TRBV10-3 and TRBJ1-1, with TRBD1 identical over 8 bases. Germline trimming cut 11 bases from V and 2 bases from J; bases unmatched to any gene: 7. CDR3 length: 13 amino acids. Germline V gene sequence: CDR1 ENHRY, CDR2 SYGVKD. As DNA, the CDR3 is TGTGCCGCCCTGGGACAGGCTAACACTGAAGCTTTCTTT. The encoded protein is CAALGQANTEAFF.

This clonotype was detected ten times or more. The chain uses TRBV12-3 or TRBV12-4 and TRBJ2-2, with D possibly TRBD1 on 6 matching bases. The CDR3 covers 17 residues. Trimming took 4 bases from V and 7 from J, leaving 22 bases between them. The CDR3 is CASSSRDNYRVGGELFF. The CDR3, as DNA: TGTGCCAGCAGTTCCCGGGACAACTACCGGGTAGGCGGGGAGCTGTTTTTT.

The chain has TRBV10-3 and TRBJ2-7; D is perhaps TRBD2 (5 bases). Looked up from germline, CDR1 is ENHRY and CDR2 is SYGVKD. Trimming took 4 bases from V and 6 from J, leaving 16 bases between them. CDR3 length: 14 residues. The CDR3 sequence is CAISAGPFGGEQYF. CDR3 DNA sequence: TGTGCCATCAGTGCTGGACCATTCGGAGGCGAGCAGTACTTC.

This clonotype has ten or more counts. The chain links TRBV19 to TRBJ1-5, with D possibly matching TRBD1 (5 bases). V shed 9 bases and J shed 3 bases, with 18 bases lying between them. CDR3 length: 15 amino acids. The germline V gene has CDR1 LNHDA and CDR2 SQIVND (reference sequence). The CDR3 sequence is CASESRRGLNQPQHF. CDR3 nucleotides: TGTGCCAGCGAAAGTAGGAGGGGCCTCAATCAGCCCCAGCATTTT. Filled out from reference TRBV19 and TRBJ1-5, the complete variable domain reads DGGITQSPKYLFRKEGQNVTLSCEQNLNHDAMYWYRQDPGQGLRLIYYSQIVNDFQKGDIAEGYSVSREKKESFPLTVTSAQKNPTAFYLCASESRRGLNQPQHFGDGTRLSIL.

The chain employs TRBV4-1 and TRBJ1-1, with D possibly TRBD1 on 6 matching bases. This CDR3 is 16 amino acids long. CDR1 and CDR2 (germline): MGHRA, YSYEKL. V lost 3 bases and J lost 6, with 20 bases in between. For the CDR3, the DNA is TGCGCCAGCAGCCAGGGGGACACGGCCCTGGGGGCTGAAGCTTTCTTT. Its protein product is CASSQGDTALGAEAFF.

This clonotype was detected many times. The chain combines TRBV7-2 with TRBJ2-2, with no clear D. The CDR3 is made up of 14 amino acids. Germline V gives CDR1 SGHTA, CDR2 FQGNSA. Trimming removed 3 bases from V and 5 bases from J, with 10 bases in between. This chain's CDR3 is CASSLSVGTGELFF. CDR3 nucleotides: TGTGCCAGCAGCTTGAGCGTGGGGACCGGGGAGCTGTTTTTT.